This T cell receptor beta chain stems from a study of cytotoxic CD8 clonotypes in ibrutinib-treated CLL. The CDR3 contains 14 residues. Deletions cut 4 bases from V and 6 bases from J, with 15 bases between. Looked up from germline, CDR1 is MDHEN and CDR2 is SYDVKM. This clone appeared a single time. The antigen is unknown. Libraries were prepared by immunoSEQ multiplex PCR; TCRdb keeps only in-frame clonotypes and omits some of them. The table shows 130,000 or so clones, with around 85% occurring only once. Study results and limitations: Clonality climbed at ibrutinib response, then dropped toward baseline at progression. Clonality (at baseline) was higher than in age-matched healthy donors and tracked circulating CD8+ T-cell counts.

This receptor was identified in a human donor with chronic lymphocytic leukemia. The rearrangement joins TRBV28 to TRBJ1-2, with D perhaps TRBD1 (5 bases). This specimen consisted of PBMCs, obtained after 24 months of ibrutinib treatment. This CDR3 is CASSSQGRGDGYTF. The DNA of the CDR3 is TGTGCCAGCAGTTCCCAGGGAAGGGGCGATGGCTACACCTTC.